The next 15 T cell receptor beta chains were all read from a single sample in a study of beta chain features in type 1 diabetes. All of the isolated RNA was reverse transcribed, so expressed TCRB transcripts were sequenced. Only in-frame clones appear in the TCRdb table, and some are missing; sequencing was by immunoSEQ multiplex PCR. The table shows 250,000 to 300,000 clones, with around 7.8% occurring only once. The sample was central memory CD4+ T cells from blood. The receptors stem from a woman in her late teens or twenties in good health.

The table lists this clone with a count of one. This rearrangement joins TRBV11-2 to TRBJ1-2, with 7 bases aligning to TRBD1. The junction had 10 bases not matched to a gene; V was cut back by 4 bases and J by 8 bases. The CDR3 totals 14 residues. Germline lookup yields CDR1 SGHAT and CDR2 FQNNGV. Here the CDR3 reads CASSSSYRGEGYTF. Here the CDR3 DNA reads TGTGCCAGCAGCTCCTCATACAGGGGTGAGGGCTACACCTTC.

V and J are TRBV7-8 and TRBJ2-3; no clear D. In germline, CDR1 is SGHVS, CDR2 FQNEAQ. The CDR3 totals 16 residues. V was shortened by 5 bases and J by 6 bases, with 21 bases between the two germline ends. The CDR3 region has the DNA TGTGCCAGCAGCATACGGCCTTTTGTAGGGCGGGATACGCAGTATTTT. This translates into CASSIRPFVGRDTQYF.

This clone was recorded a few times. The chain combines TRBV18 with TRBJ2-7; perhaps TRBD2 as D (7 bases). CDR3 length equals 14 residues. Germline lookup yields CDR1 KGHSH and CDR2 LQKENI. V gave up 4 bases and J gave up 6 bases, with 16 bases separating them. The CDR3 nucleotides read TGTGCCAGCTCACTTAGTGGGGGGGGCGTCGAGCAGTACGTC. It specifies CASSLSGGGVEQYV.

V and J are TRBV2 and TRBJ2-3, with D hard to call. CDR1 is SNHLY, CDR2 FYNNEI, per germline. Trimming took off 8 bases at V and 4 bases at J, with 16 bases between the two ends. There are 14 residues in the CDR3. The CDR3, as DNA: TGTGCCAGCCGGTCCAACACTTCACCAGATACGCAGTATTTT. This gives the protein CASRSNTSPDTQYF.

The J gene is TRBJ1-2, the V gene TRBV6-5, with D possibly being TRBD1 (5 bases). The CDR3 consists of 15 residues. V dropped 6 bases and J dropped 3 bases, with 17 bases sitting between them. Germline CDR1 is MNHEY and CDR2 is SVGAGI. The CDR3 protein is CASRRSGTDYYGYTF. For the CDR3, the DNA is TGTGCCAGCAGGAGGTCCGGGACTGACTACTATGGCTACACCTTC.

The chain couples TRBV18 to TRBJ1-3, with D possibly being TRBD1 (6 bases). V was shortened by 6 bases and J by 4 bases, with 10 bases between the two germline ends. The CDR3 spans 13 residues. The germline gives CDR1 KGHSH, CDR2 LQKENI. CDR3 nucleotide sequence: TGTGCCAGCTCGTCCGGGGGCGGAAACACCATATATTTT. Translating it yields CASSSGGGNTIYF.

The chain is built from TRBV10-3 and TRBJ2-7, with D uncertain. The CDR3 consists of 11 residues. The V end lost 9 bases, the J end lost 4 bases, and 10 bases lay between the germline ends. Germline values: CDR1 ENHRY, CDR2 SYGVKD. The CDR3: CAIREDYEQYV. The CDR3 DNA reads as TGTGCCATACGAGAGGATTACGAGCAGTACGTC.

This clone came up many times. The chain uses TRBV21-1 and TRBJ2-7; TRBD2 was called by the table and not checked on the DNA. TRBV21-1 constitutes a pseudogene. The CDR3 covers 15 residues. The CDR3 here is CASSRSSGALYEQYF. The CDR3 coding sequence is TGTGCCAGCAGCAGATCTAGCGGGGCCCTTTACGAGCAGTACTTC.

In its sample, this clone was seen a few times. CDR3 in DNA: TGTGCCAGCAGCCCCGTCGTCGGGGGAGAGACCCAGTACTTC. This translates into CASSPVVGGETQYF. The V call is TRBV2, the J call TRBJ2-5; tentative D call: TRBD2 (6 bases). The CDR3 is made up of 14 amino acids. V lost 6 bases and J lost 4, with 15 bases in between. CDR1 is SNHLY and CDR2 is FYNNEI in the germline V gene.

J is TRBJ2-7 and V is TRBV4-1; 8 bases map to TRBD1. Looked up from germline, CDR1 is MGHRA and CDR2 is YSYEKL. The CDR3 length is 15 residues. V trimming: 6 bases; J trimming: 1 base; junction bases outside the gene matches: 8. The CDR3 DNA reads as TGCGCCAGCAGGGGGTGGGGGGACAGGTCCTACGAGCAGTACTTC. Encoded protein: CASRGWGDRSYEQYF.

In this sample, this clone turned up a few times. This chain connects TRBV5-1 to TRBJ2-5; 12 nucleotides match TRBD2. V trimming: 7 bases; J trimming: 4 bases; junction bases outside the gene matches: 5. This CDR3 region has 14 residues. Germline loops: CDR1 SGHRS, CDR2 YFSETQ. CDR3 region: CASSQTSGGETQYF. CDR3 in DNA: TGCGCCAGCTCCCAGACTAGCGGGGGAGAGACCCAGTACTTC.

This clone was observed a handful of times. The V call is TRBV27, the J call TRBJ1-2; TRBD1 matches at 8 bases. The germline gives CDR1 MNHEY, CDR2 SMNVEV (reference sequence). The CDR3 spans 12 residues. The J segment lost 8 bases and the V segment lost 5 bases, leaving 4 bases of the junction unmatched. The DNA of the CDR3 is TGTGCCAGCAGTACGACAGGGGTAGGCTACACCTTC. Amino acid sequence: CASSTTGVGYTF.

This clone was counted only a few times. This chain connects TRBV7-2 to TRBJ2-7; 8 bases are a match to TRBD1. V shed 2 bases and J 2 bases; nucleotides not matched to a gene: 8. The CDR3 contains 16 residues. Per the germline V gene, CDR1 is SGHTA and CDR2 is FQGNSA. For the CDR3, the DNA is TGTGCCAGCAGCTTAAATGGGCAGGGGGCACCCTACGAGCAGTACTTC. This sequence encodes CASSLNGQGAPYEQYF.

This clone has at least ten counts. This chain joins TRBV5-4 and TRBJ1-6, with TRBD1 identical over 9 bases. This CDR3 is 16 amino acids long. Germline CDR1 SGHNT, CDR2 YYREEE (reference sequence). V gave up 7 bases and J gave up 7 bases; unmatched junction bases: 12. Written as DNA, the CDR3 is TGTGCCAGCCGACCAGGGACAGGGAGGGAGAATTCACCCCTCCACTTT. It codes for CASRPGTGRENSPLHF.

The chain uses TRBV7-6 and TRBJ1-3, with D possibly matching TRBD1 (5 bases). This CDR3 is 16 amino acids long. V gave up 3 bases and J gave up 2 bases, with 14 bases separating them. Germline V gives CDR1 SGHVS, CDR2 FNYEAQ. The CDR3 is CASSFSWTSPGNTIYF. The CDR3 DNA sequence: TGTGCCAGCAGCTTTTCATGGACATCCCCTGGAAACACCATATATTTT.